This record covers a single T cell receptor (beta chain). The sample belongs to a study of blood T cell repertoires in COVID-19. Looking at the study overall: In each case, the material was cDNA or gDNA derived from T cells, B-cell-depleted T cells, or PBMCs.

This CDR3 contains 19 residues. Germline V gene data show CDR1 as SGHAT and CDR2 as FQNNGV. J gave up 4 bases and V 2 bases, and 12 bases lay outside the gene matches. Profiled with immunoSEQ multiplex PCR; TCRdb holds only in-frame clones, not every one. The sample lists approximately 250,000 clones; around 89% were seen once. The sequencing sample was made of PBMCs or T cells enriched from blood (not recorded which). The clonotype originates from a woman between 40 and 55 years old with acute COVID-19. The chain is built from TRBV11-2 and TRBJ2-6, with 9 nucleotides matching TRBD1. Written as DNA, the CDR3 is TGTGCCAGCAGCTTAATACAGGGGGCCCGAAGGCGCGGGGCCAACGTCCTGACTTTC. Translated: CASSLIQGARRRGANVLTF.